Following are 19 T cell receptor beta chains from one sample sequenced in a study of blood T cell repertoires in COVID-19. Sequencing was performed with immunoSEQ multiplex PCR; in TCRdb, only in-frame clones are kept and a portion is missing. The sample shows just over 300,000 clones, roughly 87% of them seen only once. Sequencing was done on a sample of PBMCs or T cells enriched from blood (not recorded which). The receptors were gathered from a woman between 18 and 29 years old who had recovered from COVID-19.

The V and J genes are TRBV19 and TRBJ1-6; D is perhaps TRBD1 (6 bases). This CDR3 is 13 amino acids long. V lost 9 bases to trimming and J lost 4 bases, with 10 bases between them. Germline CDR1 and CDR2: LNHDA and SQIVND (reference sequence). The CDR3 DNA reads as TGTGCCAGCCTAGGGGGTTATAATTCACCCCTCCACTTT. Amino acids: CASLGGYNSPLHF.

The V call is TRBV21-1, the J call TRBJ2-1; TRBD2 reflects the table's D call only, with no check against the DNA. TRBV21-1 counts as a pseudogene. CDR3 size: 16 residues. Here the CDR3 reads CASSKGARLADNEQFF. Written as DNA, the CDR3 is TGTGCCAGCAGCAAAGGGGCCCGACTAGCGGATAATGAGCAGTTCTTC.

For the CDR3, the DNA is TGTGCCAGCAGCTCGGGTGTCTCTGGAAACACCATATATTTT. Its translation is CASSSGVSGNTIYF. This chain uses TRBV9 with TRBJ1-3; D uncertain. With 4 bases removed from V and 0 bases from J, the gap between germline ends came to 8 bases. This CDR3 comprises 14 residues. Looked up from germline, CDR1 is SGDLS and CDR2 is YYNGEE.

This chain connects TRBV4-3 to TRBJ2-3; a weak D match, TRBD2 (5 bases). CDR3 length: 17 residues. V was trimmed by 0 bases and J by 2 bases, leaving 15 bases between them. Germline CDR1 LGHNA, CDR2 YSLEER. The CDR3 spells CASSQEPGKVNTDTQYF. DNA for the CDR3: TGCGCCAGCAGCCAAGAGCCCGGGAAGGTGAACACAGATACGCAGTATTTT.

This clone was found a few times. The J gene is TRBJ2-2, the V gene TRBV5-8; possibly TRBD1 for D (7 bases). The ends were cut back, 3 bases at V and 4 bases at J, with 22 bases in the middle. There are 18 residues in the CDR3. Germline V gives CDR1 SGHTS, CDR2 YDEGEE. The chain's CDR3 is CASSSPVWDWDSTGELFF. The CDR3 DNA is TGTGCCAGCAGCTCCCCAGTCTGGGACTGGGACAGCACCGGGGAGCTGTTTTTT.

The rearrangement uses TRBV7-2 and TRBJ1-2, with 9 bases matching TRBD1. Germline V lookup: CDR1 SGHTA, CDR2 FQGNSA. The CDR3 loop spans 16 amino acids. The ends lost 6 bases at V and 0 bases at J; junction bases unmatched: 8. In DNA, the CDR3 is TGTGCCAGCAGGAAAAGACAGGGGGTAGCTAACTATGGCTACACCTTC. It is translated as CASRKRQGVANYGYTF.

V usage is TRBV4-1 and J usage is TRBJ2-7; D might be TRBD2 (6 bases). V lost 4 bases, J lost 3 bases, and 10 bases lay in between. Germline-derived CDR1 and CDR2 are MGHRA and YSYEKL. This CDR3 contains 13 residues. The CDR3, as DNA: TGCGCCAGCAGCCGCCAGGAGGGCTACGAGCAGTACTTC. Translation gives CASSRQEGYEQYF.

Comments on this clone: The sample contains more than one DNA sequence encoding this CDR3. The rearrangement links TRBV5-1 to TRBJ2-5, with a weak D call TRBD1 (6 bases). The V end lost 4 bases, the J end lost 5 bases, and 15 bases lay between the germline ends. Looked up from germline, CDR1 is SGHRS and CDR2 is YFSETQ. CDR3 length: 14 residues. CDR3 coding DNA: TGCGCCAGCAGCCCACAGGGTGCCTGGGAGACCCAGTACTTC. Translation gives CASSPQGAWETQYF.

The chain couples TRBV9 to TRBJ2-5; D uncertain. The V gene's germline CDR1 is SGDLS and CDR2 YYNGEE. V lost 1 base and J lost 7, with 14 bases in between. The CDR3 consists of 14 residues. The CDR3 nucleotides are TGTGCCAGCAGCGTAACTCCGACATCTTGGACCCAGTACTTC. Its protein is CASSVTPTSWTQYF.

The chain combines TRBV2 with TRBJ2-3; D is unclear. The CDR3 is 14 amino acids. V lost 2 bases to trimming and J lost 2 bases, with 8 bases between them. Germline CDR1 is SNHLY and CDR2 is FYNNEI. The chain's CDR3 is CASSELQNTDTQYF. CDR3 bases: TGTGCCAGCAGTGAACTGCAGAACACAGATACGCAGTATTTT.

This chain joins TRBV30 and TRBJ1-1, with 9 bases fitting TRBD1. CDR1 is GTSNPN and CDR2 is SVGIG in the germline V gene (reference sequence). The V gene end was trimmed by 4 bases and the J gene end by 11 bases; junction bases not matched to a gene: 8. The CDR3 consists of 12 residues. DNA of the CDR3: TGTGCCTGGACCCGGTCAGGGACAGGGGCTTTCTTT. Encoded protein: CAWTRSGTGAFF.

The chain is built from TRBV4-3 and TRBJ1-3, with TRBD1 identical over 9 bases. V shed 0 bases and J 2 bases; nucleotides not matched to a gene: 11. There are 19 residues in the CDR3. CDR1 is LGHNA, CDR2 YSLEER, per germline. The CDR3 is CASSQDLDRGSSPGNTIYF. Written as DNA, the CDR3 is TGCGCCAGCAGCCAAGATCTGGACAGGGGTTCGAGTCCTGGAAACACCATATATTTT.

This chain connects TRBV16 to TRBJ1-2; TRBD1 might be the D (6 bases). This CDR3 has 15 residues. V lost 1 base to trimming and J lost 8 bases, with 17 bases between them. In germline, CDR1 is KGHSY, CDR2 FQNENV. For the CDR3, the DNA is TGTGCCAGCAGCCAATACGGGACACCTACCATGGGCTACACCTTC. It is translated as CASSQYGTPTMGYTF.

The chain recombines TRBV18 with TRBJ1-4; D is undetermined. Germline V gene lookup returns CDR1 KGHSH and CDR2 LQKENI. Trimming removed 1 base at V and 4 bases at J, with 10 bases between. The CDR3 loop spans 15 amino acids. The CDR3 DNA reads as TGTGCCAGCTCACCACTAGAGGAGCATAATGAAAAACTGTTTTTT. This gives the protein CASSPLEEHNEKLFF.

The CDR3 reads CASSPRDSNYGYTF. The CDR3 bases are TGTGCCAGCAGCCCCAGGGACAGCAACTATGGCTACACCTTC. The gene calls are TRBV4-2 and TRBJ1-2, with TRBD1 identical over 7 bases. The CDR3 is 14 residues long. CDR1 and CDR2 from the germline V gene are LGHNA and YNFKEQ. After removal of 4 bases from V and 2 bases from J, the junction contained 4 bases not matched to a gene.

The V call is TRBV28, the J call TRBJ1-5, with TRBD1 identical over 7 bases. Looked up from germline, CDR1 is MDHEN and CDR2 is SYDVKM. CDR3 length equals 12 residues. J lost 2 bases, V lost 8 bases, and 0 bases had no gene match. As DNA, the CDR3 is TGTGCCAGCGGACAGGGCAATCAGCCCCAGCATTTT. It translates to CASGQGNQPQHF.

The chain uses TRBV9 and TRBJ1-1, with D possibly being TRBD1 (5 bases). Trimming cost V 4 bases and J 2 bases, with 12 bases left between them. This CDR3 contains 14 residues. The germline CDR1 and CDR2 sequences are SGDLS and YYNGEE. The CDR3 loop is CASSSQGPNTEAFF. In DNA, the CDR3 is TGTGCCAGCAGCTCTCAGGGTCCTAACACTGAAGCTTTCTTT.

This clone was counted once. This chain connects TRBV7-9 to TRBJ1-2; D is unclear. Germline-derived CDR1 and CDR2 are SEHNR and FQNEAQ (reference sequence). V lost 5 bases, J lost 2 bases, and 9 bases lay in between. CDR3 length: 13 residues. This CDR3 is CASSQDTNYGYTF. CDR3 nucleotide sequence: TGTGCCAGCAGCCAAGACACAAACTATGGCTACACCTTC.

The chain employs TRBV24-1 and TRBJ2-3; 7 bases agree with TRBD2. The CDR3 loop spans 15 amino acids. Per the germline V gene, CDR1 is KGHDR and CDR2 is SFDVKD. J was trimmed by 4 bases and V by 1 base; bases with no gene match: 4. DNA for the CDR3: TGTGCCACCAGTGATTTCGAGGGGAGGGCAGATACGCAGTATTTT. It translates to CATSDFEGRADTQYF.